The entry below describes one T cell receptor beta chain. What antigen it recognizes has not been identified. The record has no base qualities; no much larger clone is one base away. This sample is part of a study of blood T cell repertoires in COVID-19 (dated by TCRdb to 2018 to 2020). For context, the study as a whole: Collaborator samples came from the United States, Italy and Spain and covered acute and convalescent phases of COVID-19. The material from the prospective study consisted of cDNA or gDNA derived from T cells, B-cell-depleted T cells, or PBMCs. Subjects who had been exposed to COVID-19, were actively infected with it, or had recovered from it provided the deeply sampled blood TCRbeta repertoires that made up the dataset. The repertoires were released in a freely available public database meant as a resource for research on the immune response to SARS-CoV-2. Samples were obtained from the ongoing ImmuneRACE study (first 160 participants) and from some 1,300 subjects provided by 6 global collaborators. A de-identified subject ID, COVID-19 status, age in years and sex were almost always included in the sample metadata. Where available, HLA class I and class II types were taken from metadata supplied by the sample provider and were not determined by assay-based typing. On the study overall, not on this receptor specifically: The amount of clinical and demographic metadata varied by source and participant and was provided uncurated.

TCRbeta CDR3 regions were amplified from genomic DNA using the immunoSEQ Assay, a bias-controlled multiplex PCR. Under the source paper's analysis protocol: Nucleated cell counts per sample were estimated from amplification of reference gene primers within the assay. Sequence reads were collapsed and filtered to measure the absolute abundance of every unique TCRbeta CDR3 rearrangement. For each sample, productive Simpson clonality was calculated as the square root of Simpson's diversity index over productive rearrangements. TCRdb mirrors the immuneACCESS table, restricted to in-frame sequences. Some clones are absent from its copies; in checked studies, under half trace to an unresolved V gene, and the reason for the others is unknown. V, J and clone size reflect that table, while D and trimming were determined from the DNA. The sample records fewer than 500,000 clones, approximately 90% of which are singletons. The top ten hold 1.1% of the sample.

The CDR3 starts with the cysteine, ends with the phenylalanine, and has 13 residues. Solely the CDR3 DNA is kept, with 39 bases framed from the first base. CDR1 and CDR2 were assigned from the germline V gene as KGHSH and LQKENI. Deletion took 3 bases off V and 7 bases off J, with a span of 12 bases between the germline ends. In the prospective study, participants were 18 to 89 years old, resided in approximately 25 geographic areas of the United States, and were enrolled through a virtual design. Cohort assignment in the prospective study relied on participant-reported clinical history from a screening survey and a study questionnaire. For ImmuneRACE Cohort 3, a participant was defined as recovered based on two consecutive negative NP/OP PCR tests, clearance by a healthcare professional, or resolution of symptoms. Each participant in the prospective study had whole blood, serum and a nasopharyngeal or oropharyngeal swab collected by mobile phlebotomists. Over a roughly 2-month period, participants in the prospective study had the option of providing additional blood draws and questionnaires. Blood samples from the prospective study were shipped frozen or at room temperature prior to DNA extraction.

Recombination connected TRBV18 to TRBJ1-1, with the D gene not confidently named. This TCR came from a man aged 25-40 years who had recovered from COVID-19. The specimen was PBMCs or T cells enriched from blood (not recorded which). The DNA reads TGTGCCAGCTCACCGCAAACAGAAATTGAAGCTTTCTTT. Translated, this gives CASSPQTEIEAFF.